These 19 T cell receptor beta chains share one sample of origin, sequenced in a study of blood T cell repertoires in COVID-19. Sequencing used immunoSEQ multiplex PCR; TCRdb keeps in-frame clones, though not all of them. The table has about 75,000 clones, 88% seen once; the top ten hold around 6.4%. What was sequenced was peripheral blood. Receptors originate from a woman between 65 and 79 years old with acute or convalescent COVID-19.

CDR3 in amino acids: CATSEVGLAGIDEQFF. CDR3 sequence (DNA): TGTGCCACCAGTGAGGTTGGACTAGCTGGAATAGATGAGCAGTTCTTC. The rearrangement uses TRBV24-1 and TRBJ2-1; 8 nucleotides match TRBD2. Per the germline V gene, CDR1 is KGHDR and CDR2 is SFDVKD. With 4 bases clipped from V and 8 bases from J, the junction kept 12 bases outside the gene matches. The CDR3 extends over 16 amino acids.

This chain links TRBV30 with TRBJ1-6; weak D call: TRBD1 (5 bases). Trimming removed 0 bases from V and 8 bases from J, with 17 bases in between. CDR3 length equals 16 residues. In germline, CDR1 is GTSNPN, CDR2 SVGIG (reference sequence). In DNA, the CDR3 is TGTGCCTGGAGTGTAGAAGGGGCGCGAGGTTATTCACCCCTCCACTTT. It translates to CAWSVEGARGYSPLHF.

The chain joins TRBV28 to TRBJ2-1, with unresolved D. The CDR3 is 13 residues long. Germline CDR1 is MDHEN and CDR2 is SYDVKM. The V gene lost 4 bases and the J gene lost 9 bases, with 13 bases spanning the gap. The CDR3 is CASSSPGRPEQFF. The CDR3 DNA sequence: TGTGCCAGCAGTTCACCAGGTCGACCTGAGCAGTTCTTC.

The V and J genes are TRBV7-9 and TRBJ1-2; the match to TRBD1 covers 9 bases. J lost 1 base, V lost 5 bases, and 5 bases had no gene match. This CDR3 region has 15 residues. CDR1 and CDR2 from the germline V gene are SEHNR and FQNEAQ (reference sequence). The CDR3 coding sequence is TGTGCCAGCAGCACTTACAGGGGGCTTAACTATGGCTACACCTTC. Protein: CASSTYRGLNYGYTF.

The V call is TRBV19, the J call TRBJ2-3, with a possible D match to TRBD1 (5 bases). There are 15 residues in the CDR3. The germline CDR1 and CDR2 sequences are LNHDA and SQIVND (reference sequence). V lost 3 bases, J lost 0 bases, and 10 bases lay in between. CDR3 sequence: CASSMGLTSTDTQYF. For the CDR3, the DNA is TGTGCCAGTAGTATGGGGCTAACTAGCACAGATACGCAGTATTTT.

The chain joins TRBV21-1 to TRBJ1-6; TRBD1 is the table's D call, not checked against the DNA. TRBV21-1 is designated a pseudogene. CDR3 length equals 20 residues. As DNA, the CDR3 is TGTGCCAGCAGCCTTAGTAGGGACAGGGGCTACGGCTCCTATAATTCACCCCTCCACTTT. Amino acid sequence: CASSLSRDRGYGSYNSPLHF.

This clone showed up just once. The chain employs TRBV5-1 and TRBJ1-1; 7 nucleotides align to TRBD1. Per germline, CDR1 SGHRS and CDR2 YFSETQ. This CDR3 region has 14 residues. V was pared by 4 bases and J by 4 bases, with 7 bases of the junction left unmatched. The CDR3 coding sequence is TGCGCCAGCAGCCCCCAAACAGGGGCCACTGAAGCTTTCTTT. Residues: CASSPQTGATEAFF.

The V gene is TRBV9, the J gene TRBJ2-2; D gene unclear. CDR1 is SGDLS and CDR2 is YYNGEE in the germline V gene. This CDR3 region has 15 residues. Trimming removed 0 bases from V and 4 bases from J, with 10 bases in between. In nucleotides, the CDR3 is TGTGCCAGCAGCGTAGATCCGCGGCCCACCGGGGAGCTGTTTTTT. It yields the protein CASSVDPRPTGELFF.

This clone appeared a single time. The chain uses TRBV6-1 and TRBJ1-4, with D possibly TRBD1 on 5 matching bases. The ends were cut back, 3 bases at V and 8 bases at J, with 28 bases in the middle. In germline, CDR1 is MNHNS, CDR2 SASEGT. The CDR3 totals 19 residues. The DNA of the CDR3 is TGTGCCAGCAGTGAGTTGCCTCCACCCTCCACCCGCGGGGCCGAAAAACTGTTTTTT. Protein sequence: CASSELPPPSTRGAEKLFF.

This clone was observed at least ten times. CDR3: CAIQNWVRTDEQYF. For the CDR3, the DNA is TGTGCCATACAAAATTGGGTTAGGACAGACGAGCAGTACTTC. The rearrangement joins TRBV10-3 to TRBJ2-7; possibly TRBD1 for D (6 bases). CDR1 is ENHRY, CDR2 SYGVKD, per germline. Trimming cost V 9 bases and J 5 bases, with 20 bases left between them. The CDR3 has 14 residues.

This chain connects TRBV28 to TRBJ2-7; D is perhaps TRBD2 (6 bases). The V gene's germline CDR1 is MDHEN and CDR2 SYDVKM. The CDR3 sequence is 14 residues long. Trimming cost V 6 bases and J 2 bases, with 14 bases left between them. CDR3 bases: TGTGCCAGCAGGCCCGGACTACCGCCCTACGAGCAGTACTTC. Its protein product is CASRPGLPPYEQYF.

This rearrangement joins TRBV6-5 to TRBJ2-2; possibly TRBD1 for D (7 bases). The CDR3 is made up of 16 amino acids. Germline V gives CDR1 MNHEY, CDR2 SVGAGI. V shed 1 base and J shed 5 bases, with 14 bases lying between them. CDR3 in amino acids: CASSYFRQGGTGELFF. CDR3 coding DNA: TGTGCCAGCAGTTACTTCCGACAGGGAGGAACCGGGGAGCTGTTTTTT.

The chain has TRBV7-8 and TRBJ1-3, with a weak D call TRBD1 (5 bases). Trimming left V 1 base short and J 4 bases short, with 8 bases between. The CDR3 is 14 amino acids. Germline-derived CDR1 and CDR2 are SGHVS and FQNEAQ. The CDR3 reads CASSLGTGGNTIYF. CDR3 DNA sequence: TGTGCCAGCAGCTTAGGTACAGGCGGAAACACCATATATTTT.

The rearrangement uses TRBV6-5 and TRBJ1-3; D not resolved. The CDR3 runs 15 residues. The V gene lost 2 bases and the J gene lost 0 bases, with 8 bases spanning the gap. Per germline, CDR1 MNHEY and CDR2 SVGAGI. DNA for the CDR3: TGTGCCAGCAGTTACCAGGCAAACTCTGGAAACACCATATATTTT. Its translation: CASSYQANSGNTIYF.

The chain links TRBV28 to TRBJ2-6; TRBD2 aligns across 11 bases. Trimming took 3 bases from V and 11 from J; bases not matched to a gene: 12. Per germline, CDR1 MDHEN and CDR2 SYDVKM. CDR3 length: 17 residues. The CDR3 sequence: CASSFRPTSGSYDVLTF. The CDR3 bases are TGTGCCAGCAGTTTCCGACCAACTAGCGGGAGCTACGACGTCCTGACTTTC.

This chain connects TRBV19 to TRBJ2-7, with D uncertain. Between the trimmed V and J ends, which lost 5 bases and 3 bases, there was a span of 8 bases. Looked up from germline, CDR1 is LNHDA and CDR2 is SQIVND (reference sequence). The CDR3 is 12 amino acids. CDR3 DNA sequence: TGTGCCAGTAGTGCCCACAACTACGAGCAGTACTTC. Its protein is CASSAHNYEQYF. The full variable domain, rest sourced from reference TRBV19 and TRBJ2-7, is DGGITQSPKYLFRKEGQNVTLSCEQNLNHDAMYWYRQDPGQGLRLIYYSQIVNDFQKGDIAEGYSVSREKKESFPLTVTSAQKNPTAFYLCASSAHNYEQYFGPGTRLTVT.

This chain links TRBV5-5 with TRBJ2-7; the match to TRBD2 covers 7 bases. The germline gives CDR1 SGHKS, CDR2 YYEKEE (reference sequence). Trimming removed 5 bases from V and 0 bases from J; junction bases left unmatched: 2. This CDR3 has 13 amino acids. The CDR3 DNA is TGTGCCAGCAGAGCGGGGCCCTCCTACGAGCAGTACTTC. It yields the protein CASRAGPSYEQYF.

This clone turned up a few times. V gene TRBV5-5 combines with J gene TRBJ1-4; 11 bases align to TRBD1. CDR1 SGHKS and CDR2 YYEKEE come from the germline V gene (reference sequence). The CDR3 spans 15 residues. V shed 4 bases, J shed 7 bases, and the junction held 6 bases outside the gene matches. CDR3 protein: CASSPQGQGVEKLFF. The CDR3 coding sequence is TGTGCCAGCAGCCCCCAGGGACAGGGGGTTGAAAAACTGTTTTTT.

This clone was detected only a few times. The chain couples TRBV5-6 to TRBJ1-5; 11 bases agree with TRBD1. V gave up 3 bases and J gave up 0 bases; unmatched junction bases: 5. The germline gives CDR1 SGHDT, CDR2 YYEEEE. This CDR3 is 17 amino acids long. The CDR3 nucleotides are TGTGCCAGCAGCTCGGGGACAGGGGGGTATAGCAATCAGCCCCAGCATTTT. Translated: CASSSGTGGYSNQPQHF.